Listed here are 20 T cell receptor beta chains from one sample, sequenced in a study of blood T cells in healthy people across ages. With a J-beta primer mix and a sample-barcoded 5' primer, a second PCR ran about 7 to 11 cycles. From the 5' RACE reads, TCRdb called clonotypes with MiXCR, one entry per CDR3 protein. The sample holds just under 750,000 distinct CDR3 sequences; 22% are singletons and the top ten take around a fifth. The sequenced sample was blood. The receptor source for this set is a man between 65 and 85 years old in good health.

The chain couples TRBV30 to TRBJ1-2; D unresolved. The CDR3 is made up of 13 amino acids. V was clipped by 3 bases and J by 2 bases, with 10 bases between them. CDR1 and CDR2 (germline): GTSNPN, SVGIG (reference sequence). The CDR3 loop reads CAWRGGRNYGYTF. DNA of the CDR3: TGTGCCTGGAGGGGCGGACGGAACTATGGCTACACCTTC.

The V call is TRBV10-2, the J call TRBJ2-3, with D perhaps TRBD1 (6 bases). Looked up from germline, CDR1 is WSHSY and CDR2 is SAAADI. Trimming removed 7 bases from V and 4 bases from J, with 6 bases in between. This CDR3 region has 11 residues. CDR3 bases: TGCGCCAGCACAGGGGCAGATACGCAGTATTTT. It specifies CASTGADTQYF.

This clonotype was recorded many times. The chain employs TRBV15 and TRBJ2-1; D is ambiguous. V was shortened by 0 bases and J by 1 base, with 10 bases between the two germline ends. The CDR3 is 16 amino acids. CDR1 and CDR2 (germline): LNHNV, YYDKDF (reference sequence). The CDR3: CATSRDRAVSYNEQFF. As DNA, the CDR3 is TGTGCCACCAGCAGAGATAGGGCGGTGTCCTACAATGAGCAGTTCTTC.

The chain couples TRBV30 to TRBJ1-4; unclear D gene. Germline CDR1 GTSNPN, CDR2 SVGIG (reference sequence). CDR3 size: 15 residues. Between the trimmed V and J ends, which lost 0 bases and 2 bases, there was a span of 10 bases. CDR3 region: CAWSVREITNEKLFF. The CDR3 DNA is TGTGCCTGGAGTGTAAGGGAGATCACTAATGAAAAACTGTTTTTT.

The rearrangement uses TRBV7-2 and TRBJ2-1, with TRBD2 matching 7 bases. Looked up from germline, CDR1 is SGHTA and CDR2 is FQGNSA. This CDR3 has 20 amino acids. V lost 3 bases and J lost 1; bases outside the gene matches: 18. For the CDR3, the DNA is TGTGCCAGCAGCTTTAGGCTTAGTACTAGGACTAGGGTTTCCTACAATGAGCAGTTCTTC. It is translated as CASSFRLSTRTRVSYNEQFF.

The chain uses TRBV7-2 and TRBJ1-4; D perhaps matches TRBD1 (5 bases). V shed 5 bases and J shed 0 bases, with 10 bases lying between them. CDR3 size: 15 residues. Germline values: CDR1 SGHTA, CDR2 FQGNSA. The CDR3 DNA follows: TGTGCCAGCAGCGTCAGGGAGACAACTAATGAAAAACTGTTTTTT. Translated: CASSVRETTNEKLFF.

This clonotype was picked up a small number of times. The chain has TRBV27 and TRBJ1-5, with D possibly TRBD1 on 6 matching bases. This CDR3 has 16 amino acids. Trimming left V 4 bases short and J 1 base short, with 14 bases between. The V gene's germline CDR1 is MNHEY and CDR2 SMNVEV (reference sequence). CDR3 sequence: CASSSGDPLSNQPQHF. The CDR3 DNA follows: TGTGCCAGCAGTTCAGGGGACCCCCTAAGCAATCAGCCCCAGCATTTT.

The chain employs TRBV18 and TRBJ2-2; D is unresolved. Trimming cost V 2 bases and J 4 bases, with 11 bases left between them. The germline CDR1 and CDR2 sequences are KGHSH and LQKENI. The CDR3 covers 15 residues. The CDR3 sequence: CASSPVVVSTGELFF. CDR3 bases: TGTGCCAGCTCACCAGTGGTGGTGAGCACCGGGGAGCTGTTTTTT.

This clonotype was recorded many times. This chain connects TRBV6-6 to TRBJ2-3; D not certain. Germline CDR1 reads MNHNY; CDR2 reads SVGAGI (reference sequence). With 1 base removed from V and 2 bases from J, the gap between germline ends came to 1 base. The CDR3 is 12 residues long. The CDR3 loop reads CASSYYTDTQYF. Written as DNA, the CDR3 is TGTGCCAGCAGTTACTACACAGATACGCAGTATTTT.

This clonotype has a handful of counts. The genes are TRBV12-3 or TRBV12-4 and TRBJ1-6; D is undetermined. This CDR3 has 16 amino acids. Trimming removed 3 bases at V and 4 bases at J, with 13 bases between. This CDR3 reads CASSFSSPGYNSPLHF. CDR3 coding DNA: TGTGCCAGCAGTTTTTCGAGTCCCGGTTATAATTCACCCCTCCACTTT.

V is TRBV20-1 and J is TRBJ1-4; tentative D call: TRBD1 (5 bases). CDR3 length: 15 residues. Deletions cut 6 bases from V and 5 bases from J, with 19 bases between. Germline loops: CDR1 DFQATT, CDR2 SNEGSKA (reference sequence). The CDR3: CSAHGDSGGNEKLFF. The CDR3 DNA reads as TGCAGTGCCCACGGCGACAGTGGGGGGAATGAAAAACTGTTTTTT.

The chain is built from TRBV20-1 and TRBJ2-3, with a tentative D call TRBD2 (6 bases). The germline V gene has CDR1 DFQATT and CDR2 SNEGSKA (reference sequence). V was cut by 3 bases and J by 0 bases, with 7 bases left in between. This CDR3 comprises 13 residues. The CDR3, as DNA: TGCAGTGCTAGCCGGGAGAGCACAGATACGCAGTATTTT. Translation gives CSASRESTDTQYF.

The table lists this clonotype with many counts. The rearrangement uses TRBV7-9 and TRBJ2-3; D is ambiguous. Germline V gives CDR1 SEHNR, CDR2 FQNEAQ (reference sequence). The CDR3 loop spans 12 amino acids. V lost 5 bases to trimming and J lost 6 bases, with 9 bases between them. The CDR3 region has the DNA TGTGCCAGCAGCCCCGGACGGGATACGCAGTATTTT. Protein: CASSPGRDTQYF.

In this sample, this clonotype turned up a few times. For the CDR3, the DNA is TGCGCCAGCAGCTGGACAGCCGGTACCCACAATGAGCAGTTCTTC. This encodes CASSWTAGTHNEQFF. V is TRBV5-1 and J is TRBJ2-1; a weak D match, TRBD1 (6 bases). Trimming took off 3 bases at V and 5 bases at J, with 15 bases between the two ends. The CDR3 consists of 15 residues. Germline CDR1 and CDR2: SGHRS and YFSETQ.

This clonotype has ten or more counts. The genes are TRBV7-2 and TRBJ2-1; 13 bases agree with TRBD2. The CDR3 has 15 residues. Trimming took 7 bases from V and 4 from J; bases not matched to a gene: 4. Germline loops: CDR1 SGHTA, CDR2 FQGNSA. In DNA form, the CDR3 reads TGTGCCAGCACCCCGGGACTAGCGGGATACAATGAGCAGTTCTTC. It yields the protein CASTPGLAGYNEQFF.

The sample holds a few counts of this clonotype. The chain joins TRBV10-3 to TRBJ2-3, with TRBD2 as a possible D gene (5 bases). CDR3 size: 14 residues. Germline lookup yields CDR1 ENHRY and CDR2 SYGVKD. With 7 bases removed from V and 5 bases from J, the gap between germline ends came to 16 bases. The chain's CDR3 is CAINPAGSVDTQYF. The CDR3 nucleotides are TGTGCCATCAATCCCGCGGGTTCTGTAGATACGCAGTATTTT.

This chain connects TRBV7-2 to TRBJ1-4; tentatively, D is TRBD1 (5 bases). Germline lookup yields CDR1 SGHTA and CDR2 FQGNSA. The ends were cut back, 0 bases at V and 5 bases at J, with 7 bases in the middle. The length of the CDR3 is 14 residues. The CDR3 sequence: CASSLAKGNEKLFF. In DNA, the CDR3 is TGTGCCAGCAGCTTAGCAAAGGGGAATGAAAAACTGTTTTTT.

This clonotype was picked up a small number of times. The chain employs TRBV14 and TRBJ2-1, with 14 bases identical to TRBD2. Trimming at V came to 4 bases and at J to 6 bases, leaving 14 bases not matched to a gene. Germline V gives CDR1 SGHDN, CDR2 FVKESK. The CDR3 covers 19 residues. The CDR3 bases are TGTGCCAGCAGCCCCCAGACCGGGACTAGCGGGAGAAGACCCAATGAGCAGTTCTTC. Its protein is CASSPQTGTSGRRPNEQFF.

This clonotype has more than one count but fewer than ten. The genes are TRBV27 and TRBJ1-4, with D tentatively TRBD1 (5 bases). V dropped 5 bases and J dropped 8 bases, with 15 bases sitting between them. The CDR3 has 14 amino acids. Germline V gives CDR1 MNHEY, CDR2 SMNVEV (reference sequence). CDR3 coding DNA: TGTGCCAGCAGTAGGGCAGGGCGTCAGGAAAAACTGTTTTTT. Its translation: CASSRAGRQEKLFF.

This clonotype occurred a few times. The chain has TRBV27 and TRBJ2-2, with 8 bases that match TRBD1. From germline, CDR1 is MNHEY and CDR2 SMNVEV (reference sequence). V was pared by 3 bases and J by 6 bases, with 6 bases of the junction left unmatched. The CDR3 sequence is 15 residues long. CDR3 DNA: TGTGCCAGCAGTTTTAGGGTGACAGGGGCCGGGGAGCTGTTTTTT. This translates into CASSFRVTGAGELFF.